This T cell receptor (beta chain) came from a study of shared clonotypes between healthy human individuals. CD45RO-negative, CCR7-positively selected cells formed the naive CD8 fraction, excluding terminally differentiated effector memory CD45RA+ cells. Libraries were prepared by immunoSEQ multiplex PCR; TCRdb keeps only in-frame clonotypes and omits some of them. The table shows about 2.1 million clones, with approximately 92% occurring only once. The source is a man between 18 and 35 years old in good health. Some clones in this sample may be carry-over from other donors' samples. Sequenced material: naive CD8+ T cells from PBMCs.

The CDR3 region is CASSTYYTGDGANVLTF. As DNA, the CDR3 is TGTGCCAGTAGTACCTACTATACAGGGGATGGGGCCAACGTCCTGACTTTC. The chain links TRBV19 to TRBJ2-6; TRBD1 matches at 7 bases. V shed 4 bases and J 3 bases; nucleotides not matched to a gene: 9. Per germline, CDR1 LNHDA and CDR2 SQIVND (reference sequence). The length of the CDR3 is 17 residues.